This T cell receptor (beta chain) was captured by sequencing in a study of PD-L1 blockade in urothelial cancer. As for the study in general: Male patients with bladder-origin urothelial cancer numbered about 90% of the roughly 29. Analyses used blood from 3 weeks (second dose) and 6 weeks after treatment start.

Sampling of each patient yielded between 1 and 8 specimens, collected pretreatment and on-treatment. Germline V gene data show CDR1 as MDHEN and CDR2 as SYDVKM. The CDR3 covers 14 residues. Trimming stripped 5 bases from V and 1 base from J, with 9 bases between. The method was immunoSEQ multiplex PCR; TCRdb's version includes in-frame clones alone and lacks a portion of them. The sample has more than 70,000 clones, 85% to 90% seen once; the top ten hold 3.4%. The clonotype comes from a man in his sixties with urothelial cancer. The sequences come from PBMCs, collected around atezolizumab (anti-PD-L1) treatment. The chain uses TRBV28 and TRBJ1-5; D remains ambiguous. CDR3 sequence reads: CASSLVSSNQPQHF. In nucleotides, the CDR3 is TGTGCCAGCAGTCTCGTTTCGAGCAATCAGCCCCAGCATTTT.